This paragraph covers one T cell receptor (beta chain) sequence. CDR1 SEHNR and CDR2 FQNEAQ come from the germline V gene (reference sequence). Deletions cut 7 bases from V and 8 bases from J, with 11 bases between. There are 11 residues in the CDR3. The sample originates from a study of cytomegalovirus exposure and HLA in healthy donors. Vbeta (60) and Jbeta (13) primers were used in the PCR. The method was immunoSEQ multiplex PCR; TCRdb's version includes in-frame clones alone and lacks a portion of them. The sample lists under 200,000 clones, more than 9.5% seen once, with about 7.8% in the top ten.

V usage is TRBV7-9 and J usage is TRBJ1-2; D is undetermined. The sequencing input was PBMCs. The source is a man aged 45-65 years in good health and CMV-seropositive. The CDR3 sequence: CASTASGGYTF. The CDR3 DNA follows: TGTGCCAGCACCGCCTCGGGGGGCTACACCTTC. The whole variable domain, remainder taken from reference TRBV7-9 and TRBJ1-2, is DTGVSQNPRHKITKRGQNVTFRCDPISEHNRLYWYRQTLGQGPEFLTYFQNEAQLEKSRLLSDRFSAERPKGSFSTLEIQRTEQGDSAMYLCASTASGGYTFGSGTRLTVV.